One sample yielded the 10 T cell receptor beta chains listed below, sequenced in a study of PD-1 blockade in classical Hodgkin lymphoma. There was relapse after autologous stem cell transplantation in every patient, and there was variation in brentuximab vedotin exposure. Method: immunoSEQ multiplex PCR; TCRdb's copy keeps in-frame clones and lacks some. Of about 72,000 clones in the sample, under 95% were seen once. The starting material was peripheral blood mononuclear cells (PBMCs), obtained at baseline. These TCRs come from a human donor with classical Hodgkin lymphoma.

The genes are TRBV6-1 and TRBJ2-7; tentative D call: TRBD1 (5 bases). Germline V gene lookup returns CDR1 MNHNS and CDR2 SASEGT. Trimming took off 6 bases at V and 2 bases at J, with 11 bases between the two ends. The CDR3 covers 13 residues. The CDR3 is CASRGPLTYEQYF. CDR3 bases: TGTGCCAGCAGGGGGCCCCTCACCTACGAGCAGTACTTC.

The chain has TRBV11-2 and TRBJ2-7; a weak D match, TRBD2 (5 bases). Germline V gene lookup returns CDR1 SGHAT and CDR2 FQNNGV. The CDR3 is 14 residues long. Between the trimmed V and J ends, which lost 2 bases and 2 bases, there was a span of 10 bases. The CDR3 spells CASSLRGLTYEQYF. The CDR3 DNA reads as TGTGCCAGCAGCTTACGAGGACTCACCTACGAGCAGTACTTC.

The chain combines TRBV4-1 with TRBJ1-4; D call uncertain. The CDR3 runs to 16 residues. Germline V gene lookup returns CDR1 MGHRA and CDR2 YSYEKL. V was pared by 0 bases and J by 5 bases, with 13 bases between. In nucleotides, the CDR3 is TGCGCCAGCAGCCAAGAAGTATCAAGCTACAATGAAAAACTGTTTTTT. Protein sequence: CASSQEVSSYNEKLFF.

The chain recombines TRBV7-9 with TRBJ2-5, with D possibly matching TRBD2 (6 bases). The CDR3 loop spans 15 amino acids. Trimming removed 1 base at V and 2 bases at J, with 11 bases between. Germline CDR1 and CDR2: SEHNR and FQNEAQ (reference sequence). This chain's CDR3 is CASSLDGGGQETQYF. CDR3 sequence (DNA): TGTGCCAGCAGCTTAGACGGGGGTGGGCAAGAGACCCAGTACTTC.

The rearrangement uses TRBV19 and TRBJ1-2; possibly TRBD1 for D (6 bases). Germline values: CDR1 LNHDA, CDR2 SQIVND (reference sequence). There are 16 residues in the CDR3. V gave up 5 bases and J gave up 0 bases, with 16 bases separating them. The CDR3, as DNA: TGTGCCAGTAGTGGGGTGACACGGACAGCTAACTATGGCTACACCTTC. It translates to CASSGVTRTANYGYTF.

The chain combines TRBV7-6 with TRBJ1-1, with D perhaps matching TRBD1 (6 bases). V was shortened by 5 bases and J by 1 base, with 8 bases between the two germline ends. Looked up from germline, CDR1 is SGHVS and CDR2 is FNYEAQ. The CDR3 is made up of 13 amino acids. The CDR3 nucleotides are TGTGCCAGCAGCGCGGGACAGAACACTGAAGCTTTCTTT. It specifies CASSAGQNTEAFF.

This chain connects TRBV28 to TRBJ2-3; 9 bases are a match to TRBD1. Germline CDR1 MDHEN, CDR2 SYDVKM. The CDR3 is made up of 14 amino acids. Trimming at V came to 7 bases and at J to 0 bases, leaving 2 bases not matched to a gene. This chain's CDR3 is CASIGQGSTDTQYF. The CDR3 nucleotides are TGTGCCAGCATCGGACAGGGGAGCACAGATACGCAGTATTTT.

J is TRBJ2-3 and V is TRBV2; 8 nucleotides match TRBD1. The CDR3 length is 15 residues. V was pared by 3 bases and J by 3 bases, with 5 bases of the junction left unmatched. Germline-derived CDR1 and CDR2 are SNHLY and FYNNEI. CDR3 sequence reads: CASSDRQGYTDTQYF. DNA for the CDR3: TGTGCCAGCAGTGACCGACAGGGGTATACAGATACGCAGTATTTT. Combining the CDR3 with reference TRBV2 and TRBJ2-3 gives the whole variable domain EPEVTQTPSHQVTQMGQEVILRCVPISNHLYFYWYRQILGQKVEFLVSFYNNEISEKSEIFDDQFSVERPDGSNFTLKIRSTKLEDSAMYFCASSDRQGYTDTQYFGPGTRLTVL.

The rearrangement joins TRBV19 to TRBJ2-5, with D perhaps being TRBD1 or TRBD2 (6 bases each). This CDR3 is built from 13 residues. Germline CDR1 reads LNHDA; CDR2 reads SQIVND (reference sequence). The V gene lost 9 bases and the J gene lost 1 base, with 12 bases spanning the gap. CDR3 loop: CASRWGAQETQYF. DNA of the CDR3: TGTGCCAGCCGGTGGGGGGCCCAAGAGACCCAGTACTTC. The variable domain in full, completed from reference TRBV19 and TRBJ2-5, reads DGGITQSPKYLFRKEGQNVTLSCEQNLNHDAMYWYRQDPGQGLRLIYYSQIVNDFQKGDIAEGYSVSREKKESFPLTVTSAQKNPTAFYLCASRWGAQETQYFGPGTRLLVL.

The CDR3 here is CASSAGATNTGELFF. In nucleotides, the CDR3 is TGTGCCAGCAGTGCAGGGGCTACGAACACCGGGGAGCTGTTTTTT. The chain employs TRBV6-1 and TRBJ2-2, with D possibly TRBD1 on 6 matching bases. The CDR3 runs 15 residues. Trimming removed 4 bases at V and 0 bases at J, with 9 bases between. Per germline, CDR1 MNHNS and CDR2 SASEGT.